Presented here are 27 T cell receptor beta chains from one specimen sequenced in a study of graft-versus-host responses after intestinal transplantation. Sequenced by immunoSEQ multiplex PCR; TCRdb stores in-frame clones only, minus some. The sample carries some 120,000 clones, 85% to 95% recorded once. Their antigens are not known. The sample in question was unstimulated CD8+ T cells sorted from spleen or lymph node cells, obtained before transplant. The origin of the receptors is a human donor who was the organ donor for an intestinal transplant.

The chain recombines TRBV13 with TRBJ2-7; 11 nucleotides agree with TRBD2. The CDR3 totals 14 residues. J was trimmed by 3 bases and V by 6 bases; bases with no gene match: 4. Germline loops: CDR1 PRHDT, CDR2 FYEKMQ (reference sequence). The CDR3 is CASRLAGGLYEQYF. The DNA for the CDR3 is TGTGCCAGCAGGCTAGCGGGAGGTCTCTACGAGCAGTACTTC. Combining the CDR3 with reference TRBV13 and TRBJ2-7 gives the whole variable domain AAGVIQSPRHLIKEKRETATLKCYPIPRHDTVYWYQQGPGQDPQFLISFYEKMQSDKGSIPDRFSAQQFSDYHSELNMSSLELGDSALYFCASRLAGGLYEQYFGPGTRLTVT.

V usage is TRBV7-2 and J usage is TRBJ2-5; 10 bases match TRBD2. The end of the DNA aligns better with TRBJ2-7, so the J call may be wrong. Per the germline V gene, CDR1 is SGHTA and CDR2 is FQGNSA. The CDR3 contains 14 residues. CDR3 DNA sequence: TGTGCCAGCAGCTCCGGACTAGCGGCCTACGAGCAGTACTTC. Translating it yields CASSSGLAAYEQYF.

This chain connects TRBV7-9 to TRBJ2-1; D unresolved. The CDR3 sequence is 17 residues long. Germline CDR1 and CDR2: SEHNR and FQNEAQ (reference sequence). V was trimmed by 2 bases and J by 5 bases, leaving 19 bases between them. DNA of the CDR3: TGTGCCAGCAGCTTACCGATGTCCCAGGTTGCGGACAATGAGCAGTTCTTC. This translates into CASSLPMSQVADNEQFF.

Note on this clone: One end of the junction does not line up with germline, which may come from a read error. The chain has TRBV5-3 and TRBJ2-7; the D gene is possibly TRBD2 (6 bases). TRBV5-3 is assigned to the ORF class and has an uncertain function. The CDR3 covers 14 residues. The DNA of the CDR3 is TGTGCCAGCAGCTTACCGCTCCGCGGGGACGAGCAGTACTTC. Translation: CASSLPLRGDEQYF.

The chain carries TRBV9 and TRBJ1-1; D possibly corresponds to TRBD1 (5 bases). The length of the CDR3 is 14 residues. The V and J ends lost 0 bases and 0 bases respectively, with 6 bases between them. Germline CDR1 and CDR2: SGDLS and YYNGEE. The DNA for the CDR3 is TGTGCCAGCAGCGTAGGGGGGGTGAACACTGAAGCTTTCTTT. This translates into CASSVGGVNTEAFF.

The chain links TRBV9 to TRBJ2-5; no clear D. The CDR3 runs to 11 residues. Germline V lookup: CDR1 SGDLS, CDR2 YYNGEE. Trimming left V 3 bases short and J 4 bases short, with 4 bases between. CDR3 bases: TGTGCCAGCAGCGACCTAGAGACCCAGTACTTC. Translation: CASSDLETQYF. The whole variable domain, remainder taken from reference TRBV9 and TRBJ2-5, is DSGVTQTPKHLITATGQRVTLRCSPRSGDLSVYWYQQSLDQGLQFLIQYYNGEERAKGNILERFSAQQFPDLHSELNLSSLELGDSALYFCASSDLETQYFGPGTRLLVL.

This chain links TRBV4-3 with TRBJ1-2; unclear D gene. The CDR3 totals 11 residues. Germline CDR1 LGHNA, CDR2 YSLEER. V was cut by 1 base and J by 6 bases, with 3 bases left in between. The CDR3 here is CASSQGNGYTF. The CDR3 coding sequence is TGCGCCAGCAGCCAAGGTAATGGCTACACCTTC.

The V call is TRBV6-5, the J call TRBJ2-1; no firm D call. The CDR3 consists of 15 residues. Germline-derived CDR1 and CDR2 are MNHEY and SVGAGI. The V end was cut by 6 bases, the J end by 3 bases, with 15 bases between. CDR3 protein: CASSPGVWGYNEQFF. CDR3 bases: TGTGCCAGCAGCCCAGGTGTATGGGGCTACAATGAGCAGTTCTTC.

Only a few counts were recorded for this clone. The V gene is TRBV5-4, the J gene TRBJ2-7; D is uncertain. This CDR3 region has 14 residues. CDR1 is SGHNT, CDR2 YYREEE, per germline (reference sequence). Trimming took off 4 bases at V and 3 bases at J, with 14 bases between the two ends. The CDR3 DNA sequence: TGTGCCAGCAGCCCGGAATGGGGAAGCTACGAGCAGTACTTC. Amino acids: CASSPEWGSYEQYF.

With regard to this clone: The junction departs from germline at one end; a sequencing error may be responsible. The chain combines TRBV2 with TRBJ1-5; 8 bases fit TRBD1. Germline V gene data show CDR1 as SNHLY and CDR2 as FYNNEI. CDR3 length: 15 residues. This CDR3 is CASSKGQGRRQLQHF. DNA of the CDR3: TGTGCCAGCAGCAAAGGACAGGGAAGAAGGCAGCTCCAGCATTTT. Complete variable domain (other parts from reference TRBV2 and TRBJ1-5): EPEVTQTPSHQVTQMGQEVILRCVPISNHLYFYWYRQILGQKVEFLVSFYNNEISEKSEIFDDQFSVERPDGSNFTLKIRSTKLEDSAMYFCASSKGQGRRQLQHFGDGTRLSIL.

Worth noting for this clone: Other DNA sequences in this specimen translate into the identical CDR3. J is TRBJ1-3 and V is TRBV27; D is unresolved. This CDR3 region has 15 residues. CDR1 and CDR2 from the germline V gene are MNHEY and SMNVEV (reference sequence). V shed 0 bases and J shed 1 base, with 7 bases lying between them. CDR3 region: CASSLSGSSGNTIYF. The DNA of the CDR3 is TGTGCCAGCAGTTTATCAGGGAGTTCTGGAAACACCATATATTTT.

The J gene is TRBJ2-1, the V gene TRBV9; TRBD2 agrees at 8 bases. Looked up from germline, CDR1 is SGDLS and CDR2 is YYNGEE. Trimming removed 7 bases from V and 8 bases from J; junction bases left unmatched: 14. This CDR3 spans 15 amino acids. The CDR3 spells CASSGLADWKDEQFF. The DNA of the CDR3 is TGTGCCAGCTCCGGACTAGCAGATTGGAAGGATGAGCAGTTCTTC.

CDR3 sequence reads: CASSTPFPGSYNEQFF. DNA of the CDR3: TGTGCCAGCAGCACACCTTTCCCGGGCTCCTACAATGAGCAGTTCTTC. This chain links TRBV21-1 with TRBJ2-1; the table's D call, TRBD2, has no DNA check behind it. TRBV21-1 is deemed a pseudogene. This CDR3 has 16 residues.

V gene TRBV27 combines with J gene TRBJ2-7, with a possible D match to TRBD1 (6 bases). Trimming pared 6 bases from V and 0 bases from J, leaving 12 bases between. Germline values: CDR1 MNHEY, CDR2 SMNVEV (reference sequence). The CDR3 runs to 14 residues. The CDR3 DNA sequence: TGTGCCAGCAGGTTGGACAGATCCTCCTACGAGCAGTACTTC. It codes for CASRLDRSSYEQYF.

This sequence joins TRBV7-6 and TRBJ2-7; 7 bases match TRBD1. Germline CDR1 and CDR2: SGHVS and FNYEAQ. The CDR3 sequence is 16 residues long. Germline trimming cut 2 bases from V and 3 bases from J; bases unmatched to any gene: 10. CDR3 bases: TGTGCCAGCAGCTTATTCCCGGGACAGCCGATCTACGAGCAGTACTTC. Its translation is CASSLFPGQPIYEQYF.

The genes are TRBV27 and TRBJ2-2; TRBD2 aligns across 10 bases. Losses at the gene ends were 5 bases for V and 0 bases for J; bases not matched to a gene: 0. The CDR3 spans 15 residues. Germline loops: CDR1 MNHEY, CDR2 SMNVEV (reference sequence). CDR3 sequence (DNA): TGTGCCAGCAGTGGACTAGCGGCGAACACCGGGGAGCTGTTTTTT. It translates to CASSGLAANTGELFF.

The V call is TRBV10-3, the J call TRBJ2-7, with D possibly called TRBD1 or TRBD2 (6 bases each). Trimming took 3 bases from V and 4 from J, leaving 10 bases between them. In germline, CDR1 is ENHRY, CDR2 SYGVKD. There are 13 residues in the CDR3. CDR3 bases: TGTGCCATCAGTGAAAGGGGGGCTTACGAGCAGTACTTC. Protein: CAISERGAYEQYF.

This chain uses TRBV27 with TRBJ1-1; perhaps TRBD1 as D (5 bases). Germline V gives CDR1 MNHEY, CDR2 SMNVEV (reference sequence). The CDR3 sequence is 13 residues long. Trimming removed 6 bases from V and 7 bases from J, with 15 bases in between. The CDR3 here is CASRGVAINEAFF. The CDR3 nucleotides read TGTGCCAGCAGAGGGGTTGCGATCAATGAAGCTTTCTTT.

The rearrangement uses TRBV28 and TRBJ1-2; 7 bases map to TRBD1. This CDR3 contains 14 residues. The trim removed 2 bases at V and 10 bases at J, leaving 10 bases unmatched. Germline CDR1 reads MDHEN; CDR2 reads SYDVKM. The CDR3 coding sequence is TGTGCCAGCAGTTTAGTTGCAGGGGGGGAATACTACACCTTC. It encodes CASSLVAGGEYYTF.

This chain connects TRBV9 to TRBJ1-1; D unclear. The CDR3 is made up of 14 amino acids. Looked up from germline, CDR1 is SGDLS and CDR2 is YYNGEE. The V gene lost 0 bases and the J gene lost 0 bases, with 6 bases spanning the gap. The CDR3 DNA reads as TGTGCCAGCAGCGTAGGAACCTTGAACACTGAAGCTTTCTTT. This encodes CASSVGTLNTEAFF.

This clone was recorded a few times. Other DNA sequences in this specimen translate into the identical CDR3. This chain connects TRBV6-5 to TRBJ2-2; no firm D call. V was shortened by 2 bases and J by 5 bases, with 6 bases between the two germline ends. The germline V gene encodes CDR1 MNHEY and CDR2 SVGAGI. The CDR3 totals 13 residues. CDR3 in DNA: TGTGCCAGCAGTTACGGATCTACCGGGGAGCTGTTTTTT. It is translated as CASSYGSTGELFF.

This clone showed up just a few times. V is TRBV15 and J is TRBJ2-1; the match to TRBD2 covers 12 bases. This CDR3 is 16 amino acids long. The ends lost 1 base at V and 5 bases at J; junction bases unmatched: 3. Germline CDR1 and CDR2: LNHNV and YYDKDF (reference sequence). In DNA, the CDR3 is TGTGCCACCAGCAGAGTGGGACTAGCGGGCAACAATGAGCAGTTCTTC. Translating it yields CATSRVGLAGNNEQFF.

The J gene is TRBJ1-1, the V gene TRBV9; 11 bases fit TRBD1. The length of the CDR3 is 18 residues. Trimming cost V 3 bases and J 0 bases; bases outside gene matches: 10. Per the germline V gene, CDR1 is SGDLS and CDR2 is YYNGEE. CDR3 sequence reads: CASSETGTGGSLNTEAFF. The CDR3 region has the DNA TGTGCCAGCAGCGAGACCGGGACAGGGGGTAGCTTGAACACTGAAGCTTTCTTT. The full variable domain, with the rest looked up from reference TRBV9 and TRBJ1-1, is DSGVTQTPKHLITATGQRVTLRCSPRSGDLSVYWYQQSLDQGLQFLIQYYNGEERAKGNILERFSAQQFPDLHSELNLSSLELGDSALYFCASSETGTGGSLNTEAFFGQGTRLTVV.

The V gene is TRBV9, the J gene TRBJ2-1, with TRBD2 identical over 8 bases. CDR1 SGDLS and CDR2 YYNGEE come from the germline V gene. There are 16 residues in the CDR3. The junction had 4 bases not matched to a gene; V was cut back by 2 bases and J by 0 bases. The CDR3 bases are TGTGCCAGCAGCGTTGGCGGGAGGAGCTCCTACAATGAGCAGTTCTTC. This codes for CASSVGGRSSYNEQFF.

The CDR3 is CASSYSWGAEGYTF. The CDR3 region has the DNA TGTGCCAGCAGTTACTCTTGGGGTGCGGAGGGCTACACCTTC. The rearrangement links TRBV6-5 to TRBJ1-2; D is ambiguous. This CDR3 is 14 amino acids long. V was trimmed by 0 bases and J by 8 bases, leaving 13 bases between them. Germline V gene sequence: CDR1 MNHEY, CDR2 SVGAGI.

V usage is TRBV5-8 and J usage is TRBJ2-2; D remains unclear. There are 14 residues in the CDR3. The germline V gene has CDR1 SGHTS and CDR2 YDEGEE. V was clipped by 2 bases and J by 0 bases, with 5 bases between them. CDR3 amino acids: CASSFSSNTGELFF. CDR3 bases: TGTGCCAGCAGCTTTAGCTCGAACACCGGGGAGCTGTTTTTT.

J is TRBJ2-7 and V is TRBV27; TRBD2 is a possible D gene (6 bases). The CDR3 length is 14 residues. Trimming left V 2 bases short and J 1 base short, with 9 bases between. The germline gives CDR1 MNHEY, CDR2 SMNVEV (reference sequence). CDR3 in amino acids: CASSLGTPSYEQYF. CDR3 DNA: TGTGCCAGCAGTTTAGGGACTCCTTCCTACGAGCAGTACTTC.